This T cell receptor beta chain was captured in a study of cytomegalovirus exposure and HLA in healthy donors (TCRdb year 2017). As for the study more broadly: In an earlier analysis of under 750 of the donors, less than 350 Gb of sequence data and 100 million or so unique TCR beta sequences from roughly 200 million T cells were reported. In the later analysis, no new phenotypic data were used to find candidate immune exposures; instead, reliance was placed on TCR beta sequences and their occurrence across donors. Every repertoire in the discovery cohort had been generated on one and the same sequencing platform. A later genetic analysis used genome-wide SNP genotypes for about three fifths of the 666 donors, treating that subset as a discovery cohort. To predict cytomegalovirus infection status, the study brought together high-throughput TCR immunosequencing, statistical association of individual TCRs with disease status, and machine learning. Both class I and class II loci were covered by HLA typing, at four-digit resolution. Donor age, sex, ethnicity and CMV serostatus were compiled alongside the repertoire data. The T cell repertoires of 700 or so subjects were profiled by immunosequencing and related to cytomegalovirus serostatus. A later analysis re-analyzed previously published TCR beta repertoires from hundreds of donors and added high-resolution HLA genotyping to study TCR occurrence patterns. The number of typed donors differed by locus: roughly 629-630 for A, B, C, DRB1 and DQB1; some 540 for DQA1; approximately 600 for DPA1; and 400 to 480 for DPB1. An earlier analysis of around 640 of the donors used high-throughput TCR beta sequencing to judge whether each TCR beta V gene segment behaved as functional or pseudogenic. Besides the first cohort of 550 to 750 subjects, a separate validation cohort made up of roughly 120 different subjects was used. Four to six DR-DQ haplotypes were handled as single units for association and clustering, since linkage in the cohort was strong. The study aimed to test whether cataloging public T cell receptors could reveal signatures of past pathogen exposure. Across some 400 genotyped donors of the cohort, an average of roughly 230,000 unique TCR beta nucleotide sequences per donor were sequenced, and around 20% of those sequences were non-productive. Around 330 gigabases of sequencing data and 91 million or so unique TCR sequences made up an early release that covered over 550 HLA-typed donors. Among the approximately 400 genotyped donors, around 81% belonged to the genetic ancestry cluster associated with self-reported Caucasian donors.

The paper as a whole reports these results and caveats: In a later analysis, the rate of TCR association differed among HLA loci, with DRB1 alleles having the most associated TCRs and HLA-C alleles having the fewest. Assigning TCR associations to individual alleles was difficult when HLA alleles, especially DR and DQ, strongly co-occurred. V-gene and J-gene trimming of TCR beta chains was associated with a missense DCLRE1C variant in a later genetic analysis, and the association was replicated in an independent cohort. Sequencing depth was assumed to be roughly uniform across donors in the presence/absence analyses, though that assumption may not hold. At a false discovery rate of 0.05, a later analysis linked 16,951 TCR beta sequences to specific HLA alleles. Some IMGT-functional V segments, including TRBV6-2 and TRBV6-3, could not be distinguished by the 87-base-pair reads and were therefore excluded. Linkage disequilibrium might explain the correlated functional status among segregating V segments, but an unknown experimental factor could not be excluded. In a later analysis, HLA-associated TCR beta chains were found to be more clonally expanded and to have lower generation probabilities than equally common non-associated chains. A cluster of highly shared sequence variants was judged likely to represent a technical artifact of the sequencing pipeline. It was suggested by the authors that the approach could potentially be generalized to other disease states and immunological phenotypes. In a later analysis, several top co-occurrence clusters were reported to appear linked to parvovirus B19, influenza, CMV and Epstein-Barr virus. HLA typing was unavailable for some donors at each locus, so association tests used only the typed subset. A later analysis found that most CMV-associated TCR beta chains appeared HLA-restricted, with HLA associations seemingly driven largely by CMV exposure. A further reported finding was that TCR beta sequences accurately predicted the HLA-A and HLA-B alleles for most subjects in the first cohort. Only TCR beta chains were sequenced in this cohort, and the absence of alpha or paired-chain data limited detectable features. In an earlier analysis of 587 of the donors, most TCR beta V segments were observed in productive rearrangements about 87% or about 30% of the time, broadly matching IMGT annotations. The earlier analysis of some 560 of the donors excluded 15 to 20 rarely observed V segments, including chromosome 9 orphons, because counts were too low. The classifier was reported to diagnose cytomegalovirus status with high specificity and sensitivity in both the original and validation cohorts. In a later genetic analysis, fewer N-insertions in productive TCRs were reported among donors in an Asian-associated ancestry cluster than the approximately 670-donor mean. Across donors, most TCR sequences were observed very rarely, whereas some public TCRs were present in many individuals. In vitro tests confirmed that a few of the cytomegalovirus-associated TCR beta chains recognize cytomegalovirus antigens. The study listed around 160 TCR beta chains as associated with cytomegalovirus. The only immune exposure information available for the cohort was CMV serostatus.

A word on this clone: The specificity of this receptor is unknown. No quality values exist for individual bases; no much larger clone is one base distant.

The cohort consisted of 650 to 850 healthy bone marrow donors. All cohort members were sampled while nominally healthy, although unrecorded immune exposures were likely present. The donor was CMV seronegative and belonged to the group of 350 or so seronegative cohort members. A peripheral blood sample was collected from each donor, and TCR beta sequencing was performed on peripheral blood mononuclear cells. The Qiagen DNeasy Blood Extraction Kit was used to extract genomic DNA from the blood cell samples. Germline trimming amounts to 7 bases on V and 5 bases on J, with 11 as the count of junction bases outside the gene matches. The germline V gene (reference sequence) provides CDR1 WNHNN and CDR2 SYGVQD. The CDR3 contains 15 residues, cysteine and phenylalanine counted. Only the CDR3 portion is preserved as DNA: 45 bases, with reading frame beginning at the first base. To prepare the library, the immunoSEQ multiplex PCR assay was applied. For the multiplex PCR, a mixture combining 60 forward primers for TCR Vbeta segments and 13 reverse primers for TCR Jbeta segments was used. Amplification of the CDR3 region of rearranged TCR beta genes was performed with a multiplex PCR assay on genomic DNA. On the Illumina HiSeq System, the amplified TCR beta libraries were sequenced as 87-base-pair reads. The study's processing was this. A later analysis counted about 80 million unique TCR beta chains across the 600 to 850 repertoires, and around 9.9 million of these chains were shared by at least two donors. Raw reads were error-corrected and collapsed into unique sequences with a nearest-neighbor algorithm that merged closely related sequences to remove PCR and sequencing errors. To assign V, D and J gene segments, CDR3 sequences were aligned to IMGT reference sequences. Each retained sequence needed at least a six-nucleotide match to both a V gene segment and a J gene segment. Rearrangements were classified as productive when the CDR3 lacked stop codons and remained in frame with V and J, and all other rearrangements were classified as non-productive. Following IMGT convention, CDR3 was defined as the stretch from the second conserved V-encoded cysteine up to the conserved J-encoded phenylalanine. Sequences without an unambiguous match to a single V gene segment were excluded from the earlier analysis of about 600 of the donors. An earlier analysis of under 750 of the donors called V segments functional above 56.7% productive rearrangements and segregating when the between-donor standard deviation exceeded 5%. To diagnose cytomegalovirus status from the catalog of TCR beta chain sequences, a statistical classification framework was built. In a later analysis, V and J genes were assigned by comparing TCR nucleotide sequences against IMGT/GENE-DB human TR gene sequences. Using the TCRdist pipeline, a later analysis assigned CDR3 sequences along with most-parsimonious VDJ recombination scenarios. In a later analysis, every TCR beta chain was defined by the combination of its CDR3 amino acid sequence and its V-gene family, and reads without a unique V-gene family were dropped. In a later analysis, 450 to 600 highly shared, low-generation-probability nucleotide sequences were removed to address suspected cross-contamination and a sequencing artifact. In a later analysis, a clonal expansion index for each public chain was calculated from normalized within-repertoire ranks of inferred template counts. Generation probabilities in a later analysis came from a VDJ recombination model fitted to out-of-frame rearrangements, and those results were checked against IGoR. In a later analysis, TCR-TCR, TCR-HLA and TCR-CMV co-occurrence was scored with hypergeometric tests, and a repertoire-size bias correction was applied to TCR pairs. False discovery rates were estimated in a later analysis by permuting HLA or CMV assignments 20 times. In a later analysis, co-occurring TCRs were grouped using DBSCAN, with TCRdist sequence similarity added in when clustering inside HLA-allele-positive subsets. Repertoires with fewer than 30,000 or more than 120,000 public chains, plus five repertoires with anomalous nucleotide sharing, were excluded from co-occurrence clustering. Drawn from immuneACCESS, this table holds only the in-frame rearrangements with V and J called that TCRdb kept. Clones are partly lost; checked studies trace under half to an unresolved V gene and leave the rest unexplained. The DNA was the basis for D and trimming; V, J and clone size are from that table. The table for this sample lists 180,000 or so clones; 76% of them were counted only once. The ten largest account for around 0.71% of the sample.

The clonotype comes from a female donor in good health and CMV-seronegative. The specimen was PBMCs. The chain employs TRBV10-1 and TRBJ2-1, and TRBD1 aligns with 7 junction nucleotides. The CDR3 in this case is CASTLRGQINNEQFF. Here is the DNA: TGCGCCAGCACCCTTAGGGGGCAAATTAACAATGAGCAGTTCTTC.